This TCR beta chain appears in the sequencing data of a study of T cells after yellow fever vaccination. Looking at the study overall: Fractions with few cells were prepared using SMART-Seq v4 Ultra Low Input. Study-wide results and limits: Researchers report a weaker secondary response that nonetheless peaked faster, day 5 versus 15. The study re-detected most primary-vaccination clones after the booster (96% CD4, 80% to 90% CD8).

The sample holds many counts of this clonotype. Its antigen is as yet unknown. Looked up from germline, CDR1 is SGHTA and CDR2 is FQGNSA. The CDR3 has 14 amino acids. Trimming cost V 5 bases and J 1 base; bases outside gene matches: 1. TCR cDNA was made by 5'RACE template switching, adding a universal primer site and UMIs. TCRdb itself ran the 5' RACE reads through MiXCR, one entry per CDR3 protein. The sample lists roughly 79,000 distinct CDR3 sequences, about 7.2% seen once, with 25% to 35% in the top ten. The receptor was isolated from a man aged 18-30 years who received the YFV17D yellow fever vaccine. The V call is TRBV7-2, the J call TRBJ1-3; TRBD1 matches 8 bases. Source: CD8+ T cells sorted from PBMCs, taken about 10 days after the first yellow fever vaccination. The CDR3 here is CASSGTGSGNTIYF. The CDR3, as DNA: TGTGCCAGCAGCGGGACAGGTTCTGGAAACACCATATATTTT.